This TCR beta chain was sequenced in a study of blood T cell repertoires in COVID-19. Study-level background: Spain, Italy and the United States supplied samples that represented acute and convalescent COVID-19. The analysed material was cDNA or gDNA that came from T cells, B-cell-depleted T cells, or PBMCs.

Authors' processing steps: Nucleated cell counts were estimated from reference gene primer amplification. Sequenced by immunoSEQ multiplex PCR; TCRdb stores in-frame clones only, minus some. That table furnishes V, J and clone size, whereas the DNA furnished D and trimming. The sample records 60,000 to 75,000 clones, roughly 91% being singletons. The length of the CDR3 is 15 residues. Per the germline V gene, CDR1 is WSHSY and CDR2 is SAAADI. V was pared by 3 bases and J by 1 base, with 6 bases of the junction left unmatched. The sequence came from a human donor in a cohort sampled during active COVID-19. The sample comprised peripheral blood. This sequence joins TRBV10-2 and TRBJ2-7; TRBD2 agrees at 7 bases. The CDR3 region has the DNA TGCGCCAGCAGTGATGCGCGGGAGATTTCCTACGAGCAGTACTTC. Protein: CASSDAREISYEQYF.